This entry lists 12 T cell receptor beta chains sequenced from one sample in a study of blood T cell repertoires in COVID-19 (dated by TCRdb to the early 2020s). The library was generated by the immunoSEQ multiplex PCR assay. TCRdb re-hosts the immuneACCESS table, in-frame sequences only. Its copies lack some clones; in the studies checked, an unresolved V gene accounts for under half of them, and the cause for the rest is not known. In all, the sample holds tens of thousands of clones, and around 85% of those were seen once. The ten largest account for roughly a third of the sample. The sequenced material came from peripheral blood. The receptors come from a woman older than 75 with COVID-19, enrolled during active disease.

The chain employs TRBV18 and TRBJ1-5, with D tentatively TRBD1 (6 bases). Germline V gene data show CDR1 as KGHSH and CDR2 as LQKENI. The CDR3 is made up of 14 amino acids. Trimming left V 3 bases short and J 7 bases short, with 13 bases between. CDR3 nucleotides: TGTGCCAGCTCACCCATGGGGGCTCGGCAGCCCCAGCATTTT. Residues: CASSPMGARQPQHF. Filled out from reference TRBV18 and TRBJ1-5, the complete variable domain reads NAGVMQNPRHLVRRRGQEARLRCSPMKGHSHVYWYRQLPEEGLKFMVYLQKENIIDESGMPKERFSAEFPKEGPSILRIQQVVRGDSAAYFCASSPMGARQPQHFGDGTRLSIL.

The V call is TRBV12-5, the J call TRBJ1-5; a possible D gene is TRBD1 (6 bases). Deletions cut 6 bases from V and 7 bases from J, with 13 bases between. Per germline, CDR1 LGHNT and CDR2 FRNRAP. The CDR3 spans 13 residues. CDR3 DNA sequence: TGTGCTAGTGGACAGGGTTCAGGCCAGCCCCAGCATTTT. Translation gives CASGQGSGQPQHF.

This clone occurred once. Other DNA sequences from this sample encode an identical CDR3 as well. The CDR3 bases are TGTGCCAGCAGCACCGGGACTAGCGCTACCTACGAGCAGTACTTC. This encodes CASSTGTSATYEQYF. This rearrangement joins TRBV7-2 to TRBJ2-7; 10 bases line up with TRBD2. V gave up 5 bases and J gave up 2 bases; unmatched junction bases: 6. Germline loops: CDR1 SGHTA, CDR2 FQGNSA. This CDR3 has 15 amino acids. Looking up the rest from reference TRBV7-2 and TRBJ2-7 gives the full variable domain: GAGVSQSPSNKVTEKGKDVELRCDPISGHTALYWYRQSLGQGLEFLIYFQGNSAPDKSGLPSDRFSAERTGGSVSTLTIQRTQQEDSAVYLCASSTGTSATYEQYFGPGTRLTVT.

CDR3 amino acids: CASSLWEAAQVNYGYTF. As DNA, the CDR3 is TGTGCCAGCAGTTTATGGGAGGCAGCCCAGGTGAACTATGGCTACACCTTC. The genes are TRBV28 and TRBJ1-2; D is ambiguous. CDR1 and CDR2 (germline): MDHEN, SYDVKM. V dropped 0 bases and J dropped 2 bases, with 16 bases sitting between them. The CDR3 totals 17 residues.

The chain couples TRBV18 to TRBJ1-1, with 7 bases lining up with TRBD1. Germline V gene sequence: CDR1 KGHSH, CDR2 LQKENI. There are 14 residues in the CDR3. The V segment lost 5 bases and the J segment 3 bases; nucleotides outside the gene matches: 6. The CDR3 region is CASSLGGGDTEAFF. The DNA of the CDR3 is TGTGCCAGCTCATTAGGGGGCGGGGACACTGAAGCTTTCTTT.

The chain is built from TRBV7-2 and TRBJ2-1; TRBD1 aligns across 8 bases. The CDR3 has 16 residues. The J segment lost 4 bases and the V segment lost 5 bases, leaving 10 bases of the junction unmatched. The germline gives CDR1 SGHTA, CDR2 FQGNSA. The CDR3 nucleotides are TGTGCCAGCAGCGAGGTTCAGGGGGCTGGGTACAATGAGCAGTTCTTC. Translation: CASSEVQGAGYNEQFF.

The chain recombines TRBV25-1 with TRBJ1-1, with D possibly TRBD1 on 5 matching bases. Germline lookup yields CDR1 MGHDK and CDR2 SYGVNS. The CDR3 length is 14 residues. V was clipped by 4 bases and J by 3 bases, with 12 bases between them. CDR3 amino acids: CASSGRGDYTEAFF. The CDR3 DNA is TGTGCCAGCAGTGGTCGAGGGGACTACACTGAAGCTTTCTTT.

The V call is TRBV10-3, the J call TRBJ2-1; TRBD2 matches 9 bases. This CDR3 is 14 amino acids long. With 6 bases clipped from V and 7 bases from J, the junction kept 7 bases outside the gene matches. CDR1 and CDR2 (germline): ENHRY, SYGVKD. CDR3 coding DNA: TGTGCCATCAGGATAGCGGGGGCAGGTAATGAGCAGTTCTTC. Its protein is CAIRIAGAGNEQFF.

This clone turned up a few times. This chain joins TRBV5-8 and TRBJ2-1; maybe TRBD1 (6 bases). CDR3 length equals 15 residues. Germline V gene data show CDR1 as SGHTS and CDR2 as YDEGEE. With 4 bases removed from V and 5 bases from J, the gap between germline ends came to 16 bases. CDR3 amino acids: CASSPLGAQNNEQFF. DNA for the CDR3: TGTGCCAGCAGCCCTCTGGGGGCGCAGAACAATGAGCAGTTCTTC.

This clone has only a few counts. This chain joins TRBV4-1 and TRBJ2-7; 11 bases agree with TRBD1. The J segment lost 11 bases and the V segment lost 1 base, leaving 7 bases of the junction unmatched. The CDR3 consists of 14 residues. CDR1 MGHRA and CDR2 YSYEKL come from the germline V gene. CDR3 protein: CASSQGQDRGPEYF. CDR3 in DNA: TGCGCCAGCAGCCAAGGGCAGGACAGGGGGCCAGAGTACTTC.

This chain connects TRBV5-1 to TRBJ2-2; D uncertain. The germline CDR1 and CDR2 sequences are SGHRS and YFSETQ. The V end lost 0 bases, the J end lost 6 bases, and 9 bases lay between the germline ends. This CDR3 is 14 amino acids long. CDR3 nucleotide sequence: TGCGCCAGCAGCTTGGGCCTCTCAGCCGGGGAGCTGTTTTTT. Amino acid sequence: CASSLGLSAGELFF.

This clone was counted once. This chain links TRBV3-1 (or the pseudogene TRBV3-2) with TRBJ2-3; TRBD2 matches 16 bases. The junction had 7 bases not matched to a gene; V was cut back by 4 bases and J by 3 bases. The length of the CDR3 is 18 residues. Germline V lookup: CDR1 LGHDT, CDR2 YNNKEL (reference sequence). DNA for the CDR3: TGTGCCAGCAGCCTCCTGGGACTAGCGGGAGGGCCTACAGATACGCAGTATTTT. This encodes CASSLLGLAGGPTDTQYF.